This entry lists 3 T cell receptor beta chains sequenced from one sample in a study of shared clonotypes between healthy human individuals. Sequenced by immunoSEQ multiplex PCR; TCRdb stores in-frame clones only, minus some. The sample contains roughly 170,000 clones, about 68% of which appear only once. Sequencing used memory CD4+ T cells sorted from blood. Subset described: CD45RA-negative fraction. These receptors came from a man under 40 in good health.

In DNA, the CDR3 is TGCGGAGGCCGGGACATCAATGAGCAGTTCTTC. It specifies CGGRDINEQFF. The rearrangement uses TRBV29-1 and TRBJ2-1; maybe TRBD1 (6 bases). The CDR3 runs 11 residues. CDR1 SQVTM and CDR2 ANQGSEA come from the germline V gene.

This clone was counted between two and nine times. The chain uses TRBV19 and TRBJ1-5, with no clear D. Trimming took 10 bases from V and 4 from J, leaving 14 bases between them. This CDR3 region has 13 residues. Germline V CDR1 and CDR2: LNHDA, SQIVND (reference sequence). The CDR3: CATRDLYNQPQHF. The CDR3 DNA follows: TGTGCCACCCGAGACTTGTATAATCAGCCCCAGCATTTT.

This clone showed up just a few times. The V call is TRBV27, the J call TRBJ1-1, with no clear D. The CDR3 runs to 14 residues. Between the trimmed V and J ends, which lost 5 bases and 1 base, there was a span of 11 bases. CDR1 is MNHEY and CDR2 is SMNVEV in the germline V gene (reference sequence). The DNA of the CDR3 is TGTGCCAGCAGTACTTGGACGGCGAACACTGAAGCTTTCTTT. Encoded protein: CASSTWTANTEAFF.